This T cell receptor (beta chain) stems from a study of identical twins. Findings of the study overall: Insertion counts were lower in abundant cord blood beta clonotypes, a trend that memory repertoires did not show.

This CDR3 spans 16 amino acids. The trim removed 6 bases at V and 6 bases at J, leaving 11 bases unmatched. Germline V gene data show CDR1 as MRHNA and CDR2 as SNTAGT. TCRdb ran MiXCR on the 5' RACE reads and lists one entry per CDR3 protein. This table holds roughly 770,000 distinct CDR3 sequences, 18% found once. For this clonotype: What it binds is unknown.

These data also formed part of another study, on T cells expressing NK-cell markers. Per that study: Restriction of sorting to alpha-beta TCR T cells was accomplished in several experiments using an anti-gamma-delta TCR antibody. In several donors, dominant CD3+CD56+NKG2C+ clones formed about 1.0-7.0% of CD8+ cells. The CD3+CD56-NKG2C+ fraction of a handful of donors was likewise dominated by these clonotypes.

The sequence derives from a woman younger than 30 in good health. The sample was PBMCs. The rearrangement links TRBV6-4 to TRBJ2-3; 11 bases line up with TRBD1. CDR3 coding DNA: TGTGCCAGCAGCGCCTTACCTGGACAGGGGGCTGATACGCAGTATTTT. As protein: CASSALPGQGADTQYF.